The 13 T cell receptor beta chains listed next were all sequenced from one sample in a study of blood T cell repertoires in COVID-19. The protocol was immunoSEQ multiplex PCR, while the TCRdb copy is restricted to in-frame clones and leaves out a portion. The sample has 89,000 or so clones, 85% seen once. The sequenced sample was peripheral blood. These receptors were collected from an elderly man with acute or convalescent COVID-19.

Worth noting for this clone: At the DNA level, this CDR3 is encoded by other sequences in the same sample as well. This sequence joins TRBV10-1 and TRBJ2-2; D unclear. V lost 4 bases, J lost 8 bases, and 8 bases lay in between. This CDR3 spans 12 amino acids. CDR1 WNHNN and CDR2 SYGVQD come from the germline V gene (reference sequence). The CDR3 DNA is TGCGCCAGCAGTGTCCCGACTGGGGAGCTGTTTTTT. It translates to CASSVPTGELFF.

The chain joins TRBV19 to TRBJ2-7; TRBD1 is a possible D gene (6 bases). Germline CDR1 reads LNHDA; CDR2 reads SQIVND (reference sequence). The CDR3 contains 13 residues. The germline V and J ends were trimmed by 5 bases and 6 bases, with 14 bases remaining between them. CDR3 bases: TGTGCCAGTAGTCCAAGGGGGAATACCGAGCAGTACTTC. It translates to CASSPRGNTEQYF.

This clone was detected only a few times. The J gene is TRBJ1-1, the V gene TRBV28, with TRBD1 identical over 9 bases. The CDR3 has 16 residues. J gave up 7 bases and V 1 base, and 10 bases lay outside the gene matches. Germline loops: CDR1 MDHEN, CDR2 SYDVKM. For the CDR3, the DNA is TGTGCCAGCAGTTTATACTCCGGGACAGGGATAGGTGAAGCTTTCTTT. Translated, it gives CASSLYSGTGIGEAFF.

The V gene is TRBV6-5, the J gene TRBJ1-1; D call uncertain. The germline V gene has CDR1 MNHEY and CDR2 SVGAGI. This CDR3 is 14 amino acids long. Trimming pared 2 bases from V and 2 bases from J, leaving 9 bases between. The CDR3 DNA sequence: TGTGCCAGCAGTTACGGAGCTTTTAACACTGAAGCTTTCTTT. Translation gives CASSYGAFNTEAFF.

V gene TRBV27 combines with J gene TRBJ2-5; 8 nucleotides match TRBD1. This CDR3 has 15 residues. J gave up 5 bases and V 8 bases, and 13 bases lay outside the gene matches. Looked up from germline, CDR1 is MNHEY and CDR2 is SMNVEV (reference sequence). The CDR3 is CASGDLDRAHETQYF. Here the CDR3 DNA reads TGTGCCAGCGGAGACTTGGACAGGGCGCACGAGACCCAGTACTTC.

V is TRBV3-1 (or the pseudogene TRBV3-2) and J is TRBJ2-1; 7 nucleotides line up with TRBD1. With V trimmed by 6 bases and J by 1 base, 6 bases remained unmatched. Germline lookup yields CDR1 LGHDT and CDR2 YNNKEL (reference sequence). The CDR3 spans 15 residues. DNA for the CDR3: TGTGCCAGCAGTAGTCCGGGACAGTCCTACAATGAGCAGTTCTTC. Amino acids: CASSSPGQSYNEQFF.

The genes are TRBV9 and TRBJ1-4, with D unresolved. Per germline, CDR1 SGDLS and CDR2 YYNGEE. V was trimmed by 3 bases and J by 3 bases, leaving 18 bases between them. The CDR3 is 17 amino acids. CDR3 DNA: TGTGCCAGCAGCGCCAACCCTCAAGCAATCCCTAATGAAAAACTGTTTTTT. Amino acids: CASSANPQAIPNEKLFF.

This chain connects TRBV4-3 to TRBJ2-7, with 7 positions matching TRBD1. The CDR3 has 13 amino acids. Germline CDR1 LGHNA, CDR2 YSLEER. The V segment lost 4 bases and the J segment 4 bases; nucleotides outside the gene matches: 4. The DNA for the CDR3 is TGCGCCAGCAGCCGGACAGGTTCGTACGAGCAGTACTTC. Its protein is CASSRTGSYEQYF.

This clone has ten or more counts. The chain couples TRBV6-2 or TRBV6-3 to TRBJ2-3; 10 nucleotides match TRBD2. Losses at the gene ends were 0 bases for V and 4 bases for J; bases not matched to a gene: 7. Per germline, CDR1 MNHEY and CDR2 SVGEGT. The CDR3 has 17 amino acids. CDR3 in amino acids: CASSYSLTSGNADTQYF. The CDR3 nucleotides are TGTGCCAGCAGTTACTCGTTAACTAGCGGGAATGCAGATACGCAGTATTTT.

This clone was counted only a few times. The chain has TRBV5-6 and TRBJ1-6; 7 bases agree with TRBD1. The junction had 5 bases not matched to a gene; V was cut back by 4 bases and J by 10 bases. In germline, CDR1 is SGHDT, CDR2 YYEEEE. The CDR3 sequence is 13 residues long. In nucleotides, the CDR3 is TGTGCCAGCAGCCCAGGGGGTGGGTCACCCCTCCACTTT. Amino acid sequence: CASSPGGGSPLHF.

V and J are TRBV5-1 and TRBJ1-2; 8 bases are shared with TRBD1. Losses at the gene ends were 1 base for V and 7 bases for J; bases not matched to a gene: 9. CDR1 and CDR2 from the germline V gene are SGHRS and YFSETQ. This CDR3 comprises 15 residues. This chain's CDR3 is CASSLRTGTGSGYTF. In nucleotides, the CDR3 is TGCGCCAGCAGCTTGCGGACAGGGACTGGGAGTGGCTACACCTTC.

This chain uses TRBV27 with TRBJ1-5; D unresolved. Deletions cut 0 bases from V and 6 bases from J, with 12 bases between. Germline lookup yields CDR1 MNHEY and CDR2 SMNVEV (reference sequence). The CDR3 runs 15 residues. CDR3 nucleotides: TGTGCCAGCAGTTTATCGAGAGCGGGAGGTCAGCCCCAGCATTTT. It translates to CASSLSRAGGQPQHF.

The V call is TRBV6-2 or TRBV6-3, the J call TRBJ2-5; the match to TRBD1 covers 7 bases. The CDR3 runs 12 residues. The germline CDR1 and CDR2 sequences are MNHEY and SVGEGT. The V segment lost 4 bases and the J segment 5 bases; nucleotides outside the gene matches: 1. The CDR3 here is CASSLGQETQYF. CDR3 nucleotides: TGTGCCAGCAGTTTGGGACAGGAGACCCAGTACTTC.